A single sample gave rise to the 14 T cell receptor beta chains below, sequenced in a study of blood T cell repertoires in COVID-19. Generated by immunoSEQ multiplex PCR, the TCRdb table keeps only in-frame clones and is missing some. Of some 70,000 clones listed, roughly 91% are singletons. The sequenced material came from peripheral blood. The receptor source for this set is a man aged 50-59 years with active COVID-19.

This clone turned up a few times. V gene TRBV9 combines with J gene TRBJ1-3, with D perhaps TRBD1 (6 bases). Germline lookup yields CDR1 SGDLS and CDR2 YYNGEE. CDR3 length: 17 residues. Trimming removed 4 bases from V and 9 bases from J, with 26 bases in between. CDR3 DNA sequence: TGTGCCAGCAGCCCCCAGCCCGTACAGGGTTATATCGGCACCATATATTTT. Translation gives CASSPQPVQGYIGTIYF. The variable domain in full, completed from reference TRBV9 and TRBJ1-3, reads DSGVTQTPKHLITATGQRVTLRCSPRSGDLSVYWYQQSLDQGLQFLIQYYNGEERAKGNILERFSAQQFPDLHSELNLSSLELGDSALYFCASSPQPVQGYIGTIYFGEGSWLTVV.

The rearrangement links TRBV9 to TRBJ2-2; no reliable D call. The germline V gene encodes CDR1 SGDLS and CDR2 YYNGEE. Trimming removed 4 bases from V and 7 bases from J, with 14 bases in between. This CDR3 is 14 amino acids long. CDR3 nucleotides: TGTGCCAGCAGCCCCCTTCGACTTGGCGGGGAGCTGTTTTTT. As protein: CASSPLRLGGELFF.

The table lists this clone with a count of one. The chain is built from TRBV2 and TRBJ1-4; TRBD1 aligns across 9 bases. Trimming took 1 base from V and 7 from J; bases not matched to a gene: 4. The CDR3 consists of 15 residues. CDR1 is SNHLY, CDR2 FYNNEI, per germline. CDR3 loop: CASSEVRTGAEKLFF. The CDR3 DNA reads as TGTGCCAGCAGTGAAGTTCGGACAGGGGCTGAAAAACTGTTTTTT.

V is TRBV7-2 and J is TRBJ2-3, with D unresolved. This CDR3 spans 15 amino acids. V was cut by 5 bases and J by 1 base, with 13 bases left in between. From germline, CDR1 is SGHTA and CDR2 FQGNSA. CDR3 coding DNA: TGTGCCAGCAGCATAAGCCAAGGAGGCACAGATACGCAGTATTTT. Protein product: CASSISQGGTDTQYF. The full variable domain, completed using reference TRBV7-2 and TRBJ2-3, is GAGVSQSPSNKVTEKGKDVELRCDPISGHTALYWYRQSLGQGLEFLIYFQGNSAPDKSGLPSDRFSAERTGGSVSTLTIQRTQQEDSAVYLCASSISQGGTDTQYFGPGTRLTVL.

The CDR3 DNA sequence: TGTGCCAGCAGTCCACTAGCGGGGGTGGGAGAGACCCAGTACTTC. Translation gives CASSPLAGVGETQYF. The chain is built from TRBV2 and TRBJ2-5, with 11 bases that match TRBD2. This CDR3 has 15 amino acids. Trimming at V came to 5 bases and at J to 4 bases, leaving 6 bases not matched to a gene. CDR1 is SNHLY and CDR2 is FYNNEI in the germline V gene. Full variable domain (missing parts from reference TRBV2 and TRBJ2-5): EPEVTQTPSHQVTQMGQEVILRCVPISNHLYFYWYRQILGQKVEFLVSFYNNEISEKSEIFDDQFSVERPDGSNFTLKIRSTKLEDSAMYFCASSPLAGVGETQYFGPGTRLLVL.

The rearrangement links TRBV6-5 to TRBJ1-2; 9 bases map to TRBD1. The V and J ends lost 2 bases and 6 bases, in that order; junction bases with no gene match: 4. There are 14 residues in the CDR3. Per germline, CDR1 MNHEY and CDR2 SVGAGI. CDR3 in DNA: TGTGCCAGCAGTTACGGACAGGGGCAACATGGCTACACCTTC. Amino acid sequence: CASSYGQGQHGYTF.

The V and J genes are TRBV19 and TRBJ2-2, with D uncertain. Per the germline V gene, CDR1 is LNHDA and CDR2 is SQIVND (reference sequence). V lost 7 bases and J lost 0, with 6 bases in between. The CDR3 consists of 13 residues. The CDR3 reads CASKESNTGELFF. The CDR3 DNA sequence: TGTGCCAGTAAAGAGTCGAACACCGGGGAGCTGTTTTTT.

The genes are TRBV28 and TRBJ2-5; a possible D gene is TRBD2 (6 bases). The CDR3 spans 14 residues. The V and J ends lost 1 base and 2 bases respectively, with 8 bases between them. The germline gives CDR1 MDHEN, CDR2 SYDVKM. CDR3 nucleotides: TGTGCCAGCAGTTTATCGGGGGTACAAGAGACCCAGTACTTC. Encoded protein: CASSLSGVQETQYF.

The rearrangement joins TRBV27 to TRBJ2-3; 11 nucleotides line up with TRBD2. CDR1 is MNHEY, CDR2 SMNVEV, per germline (reference sequence). J was trimmed by 9 bases and V by 3 bases; bases with no gene match: 8. The CDR3 length is 15 residues. The CDR3 DNA follows: TGTGCCAGCAGTTTGTACGGGACTAGCGGCAGCACGCAGTATTTT. Its protein is CASSLYGTSGSTQYF.

The genes are TRBV9 and TRBJ2-1, with 10 bases aligning to TRBD1. Germline V gene sequence: CDR1 SGDLS, CDR2 YYNGEE. The CDR3 consists of 16 residues. Trimming removed 3 bases from V and 5 bases from J; junction bases left unmatched: 8. The CDR3 DNA follows: TGTGCCAGCAGCGCCCTCGGGGACAGGGGACACAATGAGCAGTTCTTC. It translates to CASSALGDRGHNEQFF.

This clone has just one count. This chain links TRBV6-5 with TRBJ2-1; TRBD2 matches at 11 bases. This CDR3 region has 16 residues. Germline lookup yields CDR1 MNHEY and CDR2 SVGAGI. After removal of 4 bases from V and 2 bases from J, the junction contained 4 bases not matched to a gene. The DNA of the CDR3 is TGTGCCAGCAGTTTCCTTAGCGGGAGGGCCTACAATGAGCAGTTCTTC. The encoded protein is CASSFLSGRAYNEQFF.

The J gene is TRBJ1-5, the V gene TRBV13, with 8 positions matching TRBD1. The germline CDR1 and CDR2 sequences are PRHDT and FYEKMQ (reference sequence). The V segment lost 7 bases and the J segment 7 bases; nucleotides outside the gene matches: 12. The CDR3 contains 15 residues. This CDR3 reads CASTITGTGDQPQHF. The CDR3 region has the DNA TGTGCCAGCACCATAACCGGGACAGGAGACCAGCCCCAGCATTTT.

The CDR3 DNA reads as TGTGCCAGCAGTTATACTGGACAGGGGGCGAGCTACACCTTC. It yields the protein CASSYTGQGASYTF. The chain recombines TRBV6-5 with TRBJ1-2, with 11 bases identical to TRBD1. Germline V CDR1 and CDR2: MNHEY, SVGAGI. J gave up 9 bases and V 3 bases, and 6 bases lay outside the gene matches. The CDR3 contains 14 residues.

The gene calls are TRBV28 and TRBJ2-1; D is undetermined. CDR1 MDHEN and CDR2 SYDVKM come from the germline V gene. Trimming took off 2 bases at V and 9 bases at J, with 14 bases between the two ends. CDR3 size: 14 residues. The CDR3 DNA sequence: TGTGCCAGCAGTTTAATCGATCCCCCCGGTGAGCAGTTCTTC. Amino acid sequence: CASSLIDPPGEQFF.